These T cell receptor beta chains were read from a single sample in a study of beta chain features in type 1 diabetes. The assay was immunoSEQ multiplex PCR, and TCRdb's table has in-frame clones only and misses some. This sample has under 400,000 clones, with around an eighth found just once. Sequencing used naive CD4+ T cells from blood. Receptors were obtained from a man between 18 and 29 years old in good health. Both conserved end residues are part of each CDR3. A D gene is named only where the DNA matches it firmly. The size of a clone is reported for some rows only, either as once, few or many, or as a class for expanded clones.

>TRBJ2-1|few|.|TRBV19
CASSPPGQQQFF
TGTGCCAGTAGTCCACCAGGGCAACAGCAGTTCTTC
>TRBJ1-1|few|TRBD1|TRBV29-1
CSVTLSQGRTEAFF
TGCAGCGTAACGCTATCACAGGGGAGGACTGAAGCTTTCTTT
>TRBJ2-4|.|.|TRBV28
CASSPQTLITAKNIQYF
TGTGCCAGCAGTCCGCAGACACTCATAACAGCCAAAAACATTCAGTACTTC
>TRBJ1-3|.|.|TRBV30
CAWTGPYGNTIYF
TGTGCCTGGACTGGGCCCTATGGGAACACCATATATTTT
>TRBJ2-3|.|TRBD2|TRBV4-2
CASSQDGLAGERDTQYF
TGTGCCAGCAGCCAAGATGGGTTAGCGGGGGAGAGGGATACGCAGTATTTT
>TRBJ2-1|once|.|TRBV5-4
CASSTDTYNEQFF
TGTGCCAGCAGCACGGACACCTACAATGAGCAGTTCTTC
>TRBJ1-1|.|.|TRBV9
CASSVGNMNTEAFF
TGTGCCAGCAGCGTAGGAAACATGAACACTGAAGCTTTCTTT
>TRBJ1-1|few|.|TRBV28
CASSLSGSVNTEAFF
TGTGCCAGCAGTTTATCGGGATCGGTAAACACTGAAGCTTTCTTT
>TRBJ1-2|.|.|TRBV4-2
CASSQVLRTGRNYGYTF
TGTGCCAGCAGCCAAGTATTACGAACAGGGCGTAACTATGGCTACACCTTC
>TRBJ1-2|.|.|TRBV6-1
CASMNGSNYGYTF
TGTGCCAGCATGAATGGCAGTAACTATGGCTACACCTTC
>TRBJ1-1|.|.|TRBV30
CAWSEGLLNTEAFF
TGTGCCTGGAGTGAAGGACTGTTGAACACTGAAGCTTTCTTT
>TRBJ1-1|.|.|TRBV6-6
CASSYSGGENTEAFF
TGTGCCAGCAGTTACTCAGGAGGGGAGAACACTGAAGCTTTCTTT
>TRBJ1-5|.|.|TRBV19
CASSGRLRQPQHF
TGTGCCAGTAGTGGGAGGTTACGGCAGCCCCAGCATTTT
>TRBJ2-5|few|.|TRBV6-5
CASSPQETQYF
TGTGCCAGCAGTCCACAGGAGACCCAGTACTTC
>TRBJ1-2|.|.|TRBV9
CASSVVGDSYGYTF
TGTGCCAGCAGCGTAGTAGGGGATAGCTATGGCTACACCTTC
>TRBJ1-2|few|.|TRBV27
CASSLRGIGNYGYTF
TGTGCCAGCAGTTTACGGGGGATCGGCAACTATGGCTACACCTTC
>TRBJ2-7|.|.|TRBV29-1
CSVEPNSYEQYF
TGCAGCGTTGAGCCTAACTCCTACGAGCAGTACTTC
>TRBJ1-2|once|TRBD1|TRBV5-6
CASSLEGTAYGYTF
TGTGCCAGCAGCTTGGAGGGGACAGCGTATGGCTACACCTTC
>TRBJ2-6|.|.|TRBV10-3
CAIHRSPGAGANVLTF
TGTGCCATCCATAGGAGTCCAGGGGCTGGGGCCAACGTCCTGACTTTC
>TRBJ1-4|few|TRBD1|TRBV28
CASSPGDREKLFF
TGTGCCAGCAGTCCTGGGGACAGAGAAAAACTGTTTTTT
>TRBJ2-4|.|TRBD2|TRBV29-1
CSVREGTKNIQYF
TGCAGCGTTCGGGAGGGGACCAAAAACATTCAGTACTTC
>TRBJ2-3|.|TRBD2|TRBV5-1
CASSPESGRSADTQYF
TGCGCCAGCAGCCCCGAAAGCGGGAGATCGGCAGATACGCAGTATTTT
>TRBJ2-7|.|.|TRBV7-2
CASSPGGGRYEQYF
TGTGCCAGCAGCCCCGGCGGAGGTAGGTACGAGCAGTACTTC
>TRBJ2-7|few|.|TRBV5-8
CASSLGWRSYEQYF
TGTGCCAGCAGCTTGGGATGGAGATCCTACGAGCAGTACTTC
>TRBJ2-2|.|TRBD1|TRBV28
CASSLTDRVSGELFF
TGTGCCAGCAGTTTAACGGACAGGGTGTCCGGGGAGCTGTTTTTT
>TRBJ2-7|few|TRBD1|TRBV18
CASSLAQGALSYEQYF
TGTGCCAGCTCACTTGCACAGGGGGCCCTCTCCTACGAGCAGTACTTC
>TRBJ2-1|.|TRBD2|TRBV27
CASLGASGSSYNEQFF
TGTGCCAGTCTAGGGGCTAGCGGGAGCTCCTACAATGAGCAGTTCTTC
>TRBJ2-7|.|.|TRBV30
CAWDRQVNYEQYF
TGTGCCTGGGACCGACAGGTGAACTACGAGCAGTACTTC
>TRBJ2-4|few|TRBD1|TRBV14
CASSLVGTGGRGGNIQYF
TGTGCCAGCAGCCTAGTCGGGACAGGGGGCCGCGGGGGAAACATTCAGTACTTC
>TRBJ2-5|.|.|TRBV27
CASSPLMIETQYF
TGTGCCAGCAGCCCACTGATGATAGAGACCCAGTACTTC
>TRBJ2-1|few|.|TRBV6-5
CASSGIPYNEQFF
TGTGCGAGTTCGGGGATCCCCTACAATGAGCAGTTCTTC
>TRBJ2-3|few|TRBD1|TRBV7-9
CASSSSQGAVDTQYF
TGTGCCAGCAGCTCATCTCAGGGGGCTGTAGATACGCAGTATTTT
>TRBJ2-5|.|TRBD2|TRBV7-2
CASSLSRLAGTEYF
TGTGCCAGCAGCTTATCTAGACTAGCGGGGACTGAGTACTTC
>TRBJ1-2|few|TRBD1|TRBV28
CASSLGQGHYGYTF
TGTGCCAGCAGTTTAGGACAGGGCCACTATGGCTACACCTTC
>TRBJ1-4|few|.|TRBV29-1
CSVRRDSTNEKLFF
TGCAGCGTCCGCCGGGACTCAACTAATGAAAAACTGTTTTTT
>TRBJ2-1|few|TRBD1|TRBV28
CASSLRDRGYNEQFF
TGTGCCAGCAGTTTACGGGACAGGGGTTACAATGAGCAGTTCTTC
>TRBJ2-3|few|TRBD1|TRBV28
CASSFRQGAGTDTQYF
TGTGCCAGCAGTTTCAGACAGGGGGCAGGCACAGATACGCAGTATTTT
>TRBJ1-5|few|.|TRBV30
CAWGTRSNQPQHF
TGTGCCTGGGGGACAAGGAGCAATCAGCCCCAGCATTTT
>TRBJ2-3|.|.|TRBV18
CASSPQGGPSTDTQYF
TGTGCCAGCTCGCCTCAGGGGGGCCCTAGCACAGATACGCAGTATTTT
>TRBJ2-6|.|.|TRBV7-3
CASSPISGANVLTF
TGTGCCAGCAGCCCCATTTCTGGGGCCAACGTCCTGACTTTC
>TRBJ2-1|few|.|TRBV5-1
CASNLAAGANEQFF
TGCGCCAGCAACTTGGCTGCGGGGGCGAATGAGCAGTTCTTC
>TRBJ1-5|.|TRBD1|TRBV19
CASSKDRAQPQHF
TGTGCCAGTAGCAAGGACAGGGCTCAGCCCCAGCATTTT
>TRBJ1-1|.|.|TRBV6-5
CASRGQPSNTEAFF
TGTGCCAGCCGTGGGCAGCCATCGAACACTGAAGCTTTCTTT
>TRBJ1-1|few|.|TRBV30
CAWSVGWETSKGFTEAFF
TGTGCCTGGAGTGTAGGTTGGGAGACCAGTAAGGGTTTCACTGAAGCTTTCTTT
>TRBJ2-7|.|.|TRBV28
CASSFFNEQYF
TGTGCCAGCAGTTTTTTTAACGAGCAGTACTTC
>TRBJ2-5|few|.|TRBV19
CASSRLLGRQETQYF
TGTGCCAGTAGTCGTCTCCTTGGCAGGCAAGAGACCCAGTACTTC
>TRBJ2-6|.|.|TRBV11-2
CASEAMSIGANVLTF
TGTGCCAGCGAGGCCATGAGTATCGGGGCCAACGTCCTGACTTTC
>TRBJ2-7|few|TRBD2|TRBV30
CAWSPLTAGVRVYF
TGTGCCTGGAGTCCCCTGACAGCGGGGGTGAGGGTGTACTTC
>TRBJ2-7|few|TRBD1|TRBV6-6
CASRGTGNEQYF
TGTGCCAGCAGGGGGACAGGGAACGAGCAGTACTTC
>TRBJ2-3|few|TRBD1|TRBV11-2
CASSLQGASTDTQYF
TGTGCCAGCAGCTTACAGGGGGCCAGCACAGATACGCAGTATTTT
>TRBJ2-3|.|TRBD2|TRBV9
CASSVVGGRALRTDTQYF
TGTGCCAGCAGCGTAGTGGGCGGGAGGGCCCTCAGGACAGATACGCAGTATTTT
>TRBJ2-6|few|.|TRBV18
CASSPRIDRSGANVLTF
TGTGCCAGCTCACCCCGTATCGACAGGTCTGGGGCCAACGTCCTGACTTTC
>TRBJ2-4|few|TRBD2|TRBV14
CASSQEGGRGAKNIQYF
TGTGCCAGCAGCCAAGAGGGAGGGCGAGGGGCCAAAAACATTCAGTACTTC